One and the same sample provided the 26 T cell receptor beta chains below, sequenced in a study of blood T cell repertoires in COVID-19 (dated by TCRdb to 2018 to 2021). To prepare the library, the immunoSEQ multiplex PCR assay was applied. In its TCRdb copy, this immuneACCESS table keeps in-frame sequences only and misses some clones. Where compared with another copy, unresolved V genes explain less than half of these, and the others have no known cause. This sample is represented by 250,000 to 300,000 clones; 80% to 90% of them were singletons. The top ten constitute under 2.5% of the sample. What was sequenced was PBMCs or T cells enriched from blood (not recorded which). These receptors originate from a woman in her 50s who had recovered from COVID-19.

The V and J genes are TRBV19 and TRBJ1-3, with D perhaps TRBD1 (6 bases). Trimming removed 6 bases from V and 0 bases from J, with 15 bases in between. Germline-derived CDR1 and CDR2 are LNHDA and SQIVND (reference sequence). CDR3 size: 16 residues. The CDR3 DNA reads as TGTGCCAGTAGGTTACAGGGAATCCCCTCTGGAAACACCATATATTTT. Protein sequence: CASRLQGIPSGNTIYF.

The chain recombines TRBV6-2 or TRBV6-3 with TRBJ2-1, with D possibly matching TRBD2 (6 bases). This CDR3 has 17 residues. The germline gives CDR1 MNHEY, CDR2 SVGEGT. V was pared by 0 bases and J by 1 base, with 13 bases between. CDR3 region: CASSYSGTDTSYNEQFF. The CDR3 nucleotides read TGTGCCAGCAGTTACTCGGGGACTGATACATCCTACAATGAGCAGTTCTTC.

The chain carries TRBV7-9 and TRBJ1-2; D is undetermined. Germline CDR1 is SEHNR and CDR2 is FQNEAQ (reference sequence). The V end was cut by 7 bases, the J end by 3 bases, with 9 bases between. The CDR3 covers 12 residues. CDR3 nucleotide sequence: TGTGCCAGCAATGAAGTAGACTATGGCTACACCTTC. Translated, it gives CASNEVDYGYTF.

The gene calls are TRBV18 and TRBJ1-2; D uncertain. With 6 bases removed from V and 0 bases from J, the gap between germline ends came to 17 bases. The CDR3 has 16 residues. The germline gives CDR1 KGHSH, CDR2 LQKENI. The CDR3 spells CASSLLYMGPNYGYTF. For the CDR3, the DNA is TGTGCCAGCTCCCTCCTTTACATGGGCCCTAACTATGGCTACACCTTC.

The V gene is TRBV7-9, the J gene TRBJ1-6; 8 bases are a match to TRBD1. Trimming at V came to 3 bases and at J to 5 bases, leaving 6 bases not matched to a gene. This CDR3 comprises 16 residues. CDR1 and CDR2 from the germline V gene are SEHNR and FQNEAQ (reference sequence). CDR3 region: CASSFQQGGDNSPLHF. The CDR3 DNA reads TGTGCCAGCAGCTTCCAACAGGGGGGCGATAATTCACCCCTCCACTTT.

The chain links TRBV9 to TRBJ1-1; no clear D gene. V dropped 4 bases and J dropped 2 bases, with 9 bases sitting between them. Germline-derived CDR1 and CDR2 are SGDLS and YYNGEE. The CDR3 runs 13 residues. The CDR3 sequence is CASSPGFNTEAFF. CDR3 coding DNA: TGTGCCAGCAGCCCGGGGTTCAACACTGAAGCTTTCTTT.

The J gene is TRBJ2-3, the V gene TRBV19, with 8 positions matching TRBD2. This CDR3 has 14 amino acids. In germline, CDR1 is LNHDA, CDR2 SQIVND (reference sequence). Losses at the gene ends were 10 bases for V and 8 bases for J; bases not matched to a gene: 14. The CDR3 sequence: CATATGAGVGTQYF. Written as DNA, the CDR3 is TGTGCCACTGCCACGGGAGCGGGAGTTGGTACGCAGTATTTT.

The chain uses TRBV5-8 and TRBJ2-2, with TRBD1 matching over 10 bases. V lost 3 bases and J lost 6; bases outside the gene matches: 11. Germline lookup yields CDR1 SGHTS and CDR2 YDEGEE. CDR3 length: 17 residues. CDR3 DNA sequence: TGTGCCAGCAGCTCCGGGACAGGGGTTTTGTTGGCCGGGGAGCTGTTTTTT. Its translation is CASSSGTGVLLAGELFF.

The genes are TRBV7-2 and TRBJ2-3, with 8 nucleotides matching TRBD2. The germline V gene has CDR1 SGHTA and CDR2 FQGNSA. The ends lost 4 bases at V and 0 bases at J; junction bases unmatched: 12. This CDR3 comprises 18 residues. The CDR3 loop reads CASSWGGASGYSTDTQYF. For the CDR3, the DNA is TGTGCCAGCAGCTGGGGGGGGGCTAGCGGGTATAGCACAGATACGCAGTATTTT.

This clone was detected only once. The chain couples TRBV7-8 to TRBJ2-5, with D possibly matching TRBD1 (5 bases). The length of the CDR3 is 14 residues. The V end lost 1 base, the J end lost 4 bases, and 10 bases lay between the germline ends. The germline V gene encodes CDR1 SGHVS and CDR2 FQNEAQ. The chain's CDR3 is CASSLGGLSETQYF. The DNA for the CDR3 is TGTGCCAGCAGCTTAGGGGGCCTTTCAGAGACCCAGTACTTC.

The chain couples TRBV18 to TRBJ1-2; no definite D call. This CDR3 spans 15 amino acids. Trimming left V 1 base short and J 0 bases short, with 9 bases between. Germline values: CDR1 KGHSH, CDR2 LQKENI. CDR3 amino acids: CASSPRASSNYGYTF. DNA for the CDR3: TGTGCCAGCTCACCACGCGCAAGCTCTAACTATGGCTACACCTTC.

The chain carries TRBV6-5 and TRBJ2-1; perhaps TRBD2 as D (6 bases). With 5 bases removed from V and 9 bases from J, the gap between germline ends came to 11 bases. The CDR3 has 12 residues. From germline, CDR1 is MNHEY and CDR2 SVGAGI. CDR3 residues: CASSTTSSEQFF. The CDR3 nucleotides are TGTGCCAGCAGTACTACTAGCAGTGAGCAGTTCTTC.

The chain employs TRBV28 and TRBJ2-1; the match to TRBD1 covers 7 bases. The germline V gene encodes CDR1 MDHEN and CDR2 SYDVKM. Losses at the gene ends were 5 bases for V and 1 base for J; bases not matched to a gene: 5. The CDR3 totals 15 residues. CDR3 nucleotides: TGTGCCAGCAGTATTCGACAGGGTTCCTACAATGAGCAGTTCTTC. Amino acids: CASSIRQGSYNEQFF. Full variable domain (rest looked up from reference TRBV28 and TRBJ2-1): DVKVTQSSRYLVKRTGEKVFLECVQDMDHENMFWYRQDPGLGLRLIYFSYDVKMKEKGDIPEGYSVSREKKERFSLILESASTNQTSMYLCASSIRQGSYNEQFFGPGTRLTVL.

V is TRBV19 and J is TRBJ1-1; TRBD1 matches at 8 bases. Trimming at V came to 9 bases and at J to 7 bases, leaving 10 bases not matched to a gene. The CDR3 sequence is 13 residues long. Germline CDR1 and CDR2: LNHDA and SQIVND (reference sequence). CDR3 amino acids: CASSGQGQIEAFF. The CDR3 nucleotides are TGTGCCAGCTCCGGACAGGGTCAAATTGAAGCTTTCTTT.

The V call is TRBV7-2, the J call TRBJ2-1; 8 bases line up with TRBD1. CDR3 length equals 18 residues. J was trimmed by 4 bases and V by 6 bases; bases with no gene match: 17. CDR1 SGHTA and CDR2 FQGNSA come from the germline V gene. The CDR3 reads CASSARATGDFWYNEQFF. CDR3 DNA sequence: TGTGCCAGCAGTGCGCGGGCGACAGGGGATTTTTGGTACAATGAGCAGTTCTTC. Supplemented by reference TRBV7-2 and TRBJ2-1, the full variable domain reads GAGVSQSPSNKVTEKGKDVELRCDPISGHTALYWYRQSLGQGLEFLIYFQGNSAPDKSGLPSDRFSAERTGGSVSTLTIQRTQQEDSAVYLCASSARATGDFWYNEQFFGPGTRLTVL.

On this clone: The sample carries other DNA sequences with the same CDR3. The V call is TRBV6-5, the J call TRBJ1-5; TRBD1 agrees at 8 bases. CDR1 is MNHEY and CDR2 is SVGAGI in the germline V gene. J was trimmed by 2 bases and V by 6 bases; bases with no gene match: 3. The CDR3 is 14 amino acids. The CDR3: CASRRTGRNQPQHF. CDR3 in DNA: TGTGCCAGCAGGCGGACAGGGCGCAATCAGCCCCAGCATTTT.

The chain employs TRBV27 and TRBJ2-7; TRBD1 agrees at 9 bases. The germline V gene has CDR1 MNHEY and CDR2 SMNVEV (reference sequence). CDR3 length: 16 amino acids. Unmatched junction bases numbered 13, after V lost 6 bases and J lost 4 bases. The CDR3, as DNA: TGTGCCAGCAGCCACCCAAGGGGACAGGGCTATTACGAGCAGTACTTC. Protein product: CASSHPRGQGYYEQYF.

The CDR3 DNA is TGTGCCAGCAGCAGAACAGGGGATGTGGGCACTGAAGCTTTCTTT. It encodes CASSRTGDVGTEAFF. The V and J genes are TRBV7-9 and TRBJ1-1, with 7 bases aligning to TRBD1. J gave up 4 bases and V 5 bases, and 10 bases lay outside the gene matches. The CDR3 runs 15 residues. From germline, CDR1 is SEHNR and CDR2 FQNEAQ (reference sequence).

V is TRBV2 and J is TRBJ2-1; TRBD2 matches 9 bases. The CDR3 spans 16 residues. Germline loops: CDR1 SNHLY, CDR2 FYNNEI. J was trimmed by 8 bases and V by 4 bases; bases with no gene match: 12. The CDR3 sequence: CASSVRLAGPPYEQFF. Written as DNA, the CDR3 is TGTGCCAGCAGTGTCCGGCTAGCGGGACCCCCCTATGAGCAGTTCTTC.

This sequence joins TRBV7-2 and TRBJ2-7, with D maybe TRBD2 (5 bases). The CDR3 totals 11 residues. With 3 bases removed from V and 7 bases from J, the gap between germline ends came to 7 bases. Germline CDR1 SGHTA, CDR2 FQGNSA. CDR3 in amino acids: CASSFPGEQYF. The CDR3 region has the DNA TGTGCCAGCAGCTTTCCGGGGGAGCAGTACTTC.

The V and J genes are TRBV28 and TRBJ1-5; 12 positions agree with TRBD1. Losses at the gene ends were 10 bases for V and 7 bases for J; bases not matched to a gene: 11. The CDR3 totals 15 residues. Germline CDR1 MDHEN, CDR2 SYDVKM. CDR3 bases: TGTGCCACCACCGCCGGGACAGGGGGCTGGCAGCCCCAGCATTTT. Its protein is CATTAGTGGWQPQHF.

The chain links TRBV7-8 to TRBJ1-5, with D possibly being TRBD1 (5 bases). Deletions cut 7 bases from V and 0 bases from J, with 19 bases between. Per the germline V gene, CDR1 is SGHVS and CDR2 is FQNEAQ. The CDR3 has 17 amino acids. In DNA form, the CDR3 reads TGTGCCAGCACCATATACTGGGGCCTGAATAGCAATCAGCCCCAGCATTTT. Translated, it gives CASTIYWGLNSNQPQHF.

The genes are TRBV6-5 and TRBJ2-2; 14 nucleotides align to TRBD2. Germline assignment: CDR1 MNHEY and CDR2 SVGAGI. The CDR3 runs to 15 residues. Germline trimming cut 7 bases from V and 5 bases from J; bases unmatched to any gene: 3. CDR3 amino acids: CASMTSGRATGELFF. Written as DNA, the CDR3 is TGTGCCAGCATGACTAGCGGGAGGGCGACCGGGGAGCTGTTTTTT.

The genes are TRBV7-9 and TRBJ2-3, with 10 bases that match TRBD2. The junction had 13 bases not matched to a gene; V was cut back by 5 bases and J by 5 bases. Looked up from germline, CDR1 is SEHNR and CDR2 is FQNEAQ (reference sequence). This CDR3 region has 17 residues. DNA for the CDR3: TGTGCCAGCAGCCACCCGGAGCTAGCGGGAGTCGGAGATACGCAGTATTTT. Its protein is CASSHPELAGVGDTQYF.

This clone was recorded once. DNA of the CDR3: TGCGCCAGCAGCCCCGGAGGTGGGGACTATGGCTACACCTTC. Translated, it gives CASSPGGGDYGYTF. The chain recombines TRBV4-1 with TRBJ1-2, with D unclear. The CDR3 covers 14 residues. CDR1 MGHRA and CDR2 YSYEKL come from the germline V gene. Trimming took 4 bases from V and 3 from J, leaving 12 bases between them.

The CDR3 region is CASSPTGTEQFF. DNA for the CDR3: TGTGCCAGCTCCCCGACAGGGACCGAGCAGTTCTTC. The V gene is TRBV18, the J gene TRBJ2-1; 7 bases match TRBD1. V gave up 6 bases and J gave up 10 bases; unmatched junction bases: 6. Germline V gene sequence: CDR1 KGHSH, CDR2 LQKENI. The CDR3 spans 12 residues.